This TCR beta chain is drawn from a study of blood T cells in healthy people across ages. Findings of the study overall: It was held that the diversity estimates obtained from one million T cells were underestimates.

With a J-beta primer mix and a sample-barcoded 5' primer, a second PCR ran about 7 to 11 cycles. One entry per CDR3 protein, called by TCRdb with MiXCR from the 5' RACE reads. The sample shows just over 800,000 distinct CDR3 sequences, 62% of them seen only once. Healthy Caucasians from Russia aged about 6 to 95 served as donors. Each donor supplied approximately 10 milliliters of peripheral blood. This clonotype has just a few counts. Its antigen is as yet unknown. The receptor was isolated from a man between 25 and 39 years old in good health. The sample was blood.

The CDR3 region has the DNA TGCAGTGCTAGCAGCCCGCGGGGAAGGCAAGAGACCCAGTACTTC. Amino acids: CSASSPRGRQETQYF. The chain combines TRBV20-1 with TRBJ2-5; tentative D call: TRBD2 (6 bases). V lost 3 bases to trimming and J lost 2 bases, with 16 bases between them. Germline CDR1 is DFQATT and CDR2 is SNEGSKA (reference sequence). This CDR3 is 15 amino acids long.